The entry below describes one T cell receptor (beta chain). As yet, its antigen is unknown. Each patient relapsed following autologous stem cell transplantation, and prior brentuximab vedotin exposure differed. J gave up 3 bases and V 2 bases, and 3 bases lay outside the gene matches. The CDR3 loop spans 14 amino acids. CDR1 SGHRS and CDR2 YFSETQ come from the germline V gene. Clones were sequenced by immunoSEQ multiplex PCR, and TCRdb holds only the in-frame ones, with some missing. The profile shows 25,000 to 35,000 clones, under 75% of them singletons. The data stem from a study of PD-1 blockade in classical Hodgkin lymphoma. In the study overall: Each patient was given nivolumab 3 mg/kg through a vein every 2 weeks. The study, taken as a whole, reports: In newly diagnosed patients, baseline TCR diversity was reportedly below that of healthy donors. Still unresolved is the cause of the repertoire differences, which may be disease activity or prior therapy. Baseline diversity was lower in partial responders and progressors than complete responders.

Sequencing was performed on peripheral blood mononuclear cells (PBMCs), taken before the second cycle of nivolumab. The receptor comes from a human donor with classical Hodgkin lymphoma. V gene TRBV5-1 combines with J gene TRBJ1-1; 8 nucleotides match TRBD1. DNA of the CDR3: TGCGCCAGCAGCTTCCAGGGGGCAGACACTGAAGCTTTCTTT. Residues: CASSFQGADTEAFF.